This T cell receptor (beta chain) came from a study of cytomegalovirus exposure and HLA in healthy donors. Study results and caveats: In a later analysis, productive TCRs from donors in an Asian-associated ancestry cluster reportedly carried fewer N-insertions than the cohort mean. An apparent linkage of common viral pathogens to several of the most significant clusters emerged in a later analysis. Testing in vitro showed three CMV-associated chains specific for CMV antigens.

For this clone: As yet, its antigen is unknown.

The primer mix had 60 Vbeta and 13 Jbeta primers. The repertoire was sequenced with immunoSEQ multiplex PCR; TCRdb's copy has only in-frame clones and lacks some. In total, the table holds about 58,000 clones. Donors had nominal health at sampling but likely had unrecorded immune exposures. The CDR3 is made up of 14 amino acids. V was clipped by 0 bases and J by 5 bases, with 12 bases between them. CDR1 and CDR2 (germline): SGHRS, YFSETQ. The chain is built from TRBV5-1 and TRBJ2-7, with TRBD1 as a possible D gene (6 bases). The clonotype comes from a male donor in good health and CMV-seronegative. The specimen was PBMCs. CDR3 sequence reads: CASSLAAGVDEQYF. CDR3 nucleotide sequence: TGCGCCAGCAGCTTGGCCGCAGGGGTCGACGAGCAGTACTTC.